One sample yielded the 9 T cell receptor beta chains listed below, sequenced in a study of siplizumab effects on memory and regulatory T cells. Only in-frame clones appear in the TCRdb table, and some are missing; sequencing was by immunoSEQ multiplex PCR. The sample yields some 88,000 clones, 85% to 90% seen once. Sequencing was done on a sample of CD4+ T cells sorted from blood. These receptors were collected from a human donor in good health.

V usage is TRBV5-6 and J usage is TRBJ2-7; 11 bases are a match to TRBD2. Germline values: CDR1 SGHDT, CDR2 YYEEEE. The CDR3 runs to 16 residues. The ends lost 4 bases at V and 2 bases at J; junction bases unmatched: 8. CDR3 sequence: CASSGMTSGTPYEQYF. CDR3 DNA sequence: TGTGCCAGCAGCGGGATGACTAGCGGGACCCCCTACGAGCAGTACTTC.

This clone was seen more than once but under ten times. The chain has TRBV10-3 and TRBJ1-3; 11 bases line up with TRBD1. The junction had 7 bases not matched to a gene; V was cut back by 7 bases and J by 5 bases. The CDR3 sequence is 15 residues long. CDR1 and CDR2 from the germline V gene are ENHRY and SYGVKD. CDR3: CAINTGTGGRNTIYF. CDR3 bases: TGTGCCATCAATACCGGGACAGGGGGAAGAAACACCATATATTTT.

The chain employs TRBV11-3 and TRBJ2-7, with D perhaps given as TRBD1 or TRBD2 (5 bases each). The V gene lost 3 bases and the J gene lost 2 bases, with 11 bases spanning the gap. Looked up from germline, CDR1 is SGHNT and CDR2 is YENEEA. The CDR3 is made up of 14 amino acids. As DNA, the CDR3 is TGTGCCAGCAGCTTTAGGGACGGGACCTACGAGCAGTACTTC. Protein product: CASSFRDGTYEQYF. The whole variable domain, remainder taken from reference TRBV11-3 and TRBJ2-7, is EAGVVQSPRYKIIEKKQPVAFWCNPISGHNTLYWYLQNLGQGPELLIRYENEEAVDDSQLPKDRFSAERLKGVDSTLKIQPAELGDSAVYLCASSFRDGTYEQYFGPGTRLTVT.

V usage is TRBV5-5 and J usage is TRBJ2-7, with 9 bases that match TRBD1. Germline CDR1 and CDR2: SGHKS and YYEKEE (reference sequence). The V and J ends lost 4 bases and 4 bases, in that order; junction bases with no gene match: 9. The CDR3 extends over 15 amino acids. DNA for the CDR3: TGTGCCAGCAGCCCAAGGACAGGGGTTGCTTACGAGCAGTACTTC. Protein: CASSPRTGVAYEQYF.

The chain couples TRBV28 to TRBJ1-2, with unresolved D. The germline V and J ends were trimmed by 8 bases and 5 bases, with 15 bases remaining between them. This CDR3 is built from 13 residues. Germline CDR1 and CDR2: MDHEN and SYDVKM. CDR3 loop: CASYSGASYGYTF. The CDR3 DNA sequence: TGTGCCAGCTATTCGGGAGCCTCGTATGGCTACACCTTC.

The chain employs TRBV29-1 and TRBJ2-1; 13 nucleotides match TRBD2. Germline values: CDR1 SQVTM, CDR2 ANQGSEA. The CDR3 totals 15 residues. Trimming removed 3 bases from V and 5 bases from J; junction bases left unmatched: 4. This CDR3 is CSVERGTSGNNEQFF. CDR3 bases: TGCAGCGTTGAGAGGGGGACTAGCGGGAACAATGAGCAGTTCTTC.

This clone was recorded once. The chain carries TRBV4-3 and TRBJ2-7, with 9 bases that match TRBD2. Germline V gene lookup returns CDR1 LGHNA and CDR2 YSLEER. The junction had 3 bases not matched to a gene; V was cut back by 1 base and J by 2 bases. This CDR3 region has 15 residues. The CDR3, as DNA: TGCGCCAGCAGCCAAGGGGGGACTAGCACCTACGAGCAGTACTTC. Amino acids: CASSQGGTSTYEQYF.

This sequence joins TRBV5-4 and TRBJ1-3; D is uncertain. From germline, CDR1 is SGHNT and CDR2 YYREEE (reference sequence). This CDR3 has 14 residues. Trimming took 4 bases from V and 4 from J, leaving 12 bases between them. This CDR3 reads CASSPDGYGNTIYF. CDR3 coding DNA: TGTGCCAGCAGCCCTGACGGTTACGGAAACACCATATATTTT.

V is TRBV5-5 and J is TRBJ2-1; TRBD2 is a possible D gene (5 bases). CDR3 size: 15 residues. The V gene's germline CDR1 is SGHKS and CDR2 YYEKEE (reference sequence). V was clipped by 4 bases and J by 6 bases, with 17 bases between them. The CDR3 sequence: CASSPVRPRGNEQFF. CDR3 nucleotides: TGTGCCAGCAGCCCGGTTAGGCCTCGGGGCAATGAGCAGTTCTTC.